The 24 T cell receptor beta chains below come from one sample, sequenced in a study of control samples from healthy donors and cancer patients. The table came from immunoSEQ multiplex PCR; TCRdb's copy has only in-frame clones and leaves some out. This sample has some 110,000 clones, with 80% to 90% found just once. Sequencing used PBMCs. The receptors originated from a woman between 45 and 65 years old with colorectal cancer.

The chain is built from TRBV5-1 and TRBJ2-3; 7 bases match TRBD1. Germline V lookup: CDR1 SGHRS, CDR2 YFSETQ. The CDR3 spans 15 residues. J was trimmed by 4 bases and V by 4 bases; bases with no gene match: 9. CDR3 DNA: TGCGCCAGCAGCACGGACAGGAAGTCCTCAGATACGCAGTATTTT. As protein: CASSTDRKSSDTQYF.

The rearrangement joins TRBV5-4 to TRBJ1-2; 8 bases align to TRBD1. Germline CDR1 reads SGHNT; CDR2 reads YYREEE (reference sequence). With 2 bases clipped from V and 4 bases from J, the junction kept 4 bases outside the gene matches. The CDR3 covers 14 residues. This chain's CDR3 is CASSLRTGTYGYTF. CDR3 bases: TGTGCCAGCAGCTTAAGGACAGGGACCTATGGCTACACCTTC.

The chain recombines TRBV5-6 with TRBJ1-2; 8 bases agree with TRBD1. The length of the CDR3 is 13 residues. V shed 4 bases and J 6 bases; nucleotides not matched to a gene: 5. Germline V gives CDR1 SGHDT, CDR2 YYEEEE. The CDR3 loop is CASSRGQVDGYTF. CDR3 DNA sequence: TGTGCCAGCAGCCGGGGACAGGTCGATGGCTACACCTTC.

The chain is built from TRBV28 and TRBJ2-3; 14 bases align to TRBD2. Per the germline V gene, CDR1 is MDHEN and CDR2 is SYDVKM. The CDR3 loop spans 18 amino acids. J gave up 2 bases and V 5 bases, and 9 bases lay outside the gene matches. The CDR3 protein is CASSEGTSGGRATDTQYF. As DNA, the CDR3 is TGTGCCAGCAGTGAAGGGACTAGCGGGGGCAGGGCCACAGATACGCAGTATTTT.

The sample holds one count of this clone. The rearrangement links TRBV27 to TRBJ2-2; the D gene is possibly TRBD2 (6 bases). CDR3 length equals 15 residues. V lost 6 bases and J lost 6, with 17 bases in between. Germline CDR1 is MNHEY and CDR2 is SMNVEV (reference sequence). The CDR3, as DNA: TGTGCCAGCAGCGCCGGGAGAGGGTTGGCCGGGGAGCTGTTTTTT. Translation gives CASSAGRGLAGELFF.

The chain employs TRBV5-1 and TRBJ1-5, with 9 bases lining up with TRBD1. The V and J ends lost 0 bases and 1 base, in that order; junction bases with no gene match: 5. The CDR3 totals 17 residues. Germline CDR1 reads SGHRS; CDR2 reads YFSETQ. CDR3 sequence: CASSLGQGGPSNQPQHF. CDR3 nucleotides: TGCGCCAGCAGCTTGGGACAGGGGGGGCCGAGCAATCAGCCCCAGCATTTT. Using reference TRBV5-1 and TRBJ1-5 for the parts outside the CDR3, the full variable domain is KAGVTQTPRYLIKTRGQQVTLSCSPISGHRSVSWYQQTPGQGLQFLFEYFSETQRNKGNFPGRFSGRQFSNSRSEMNVSTLELGDSALYLCASSLGQGGPSNQPQHFGDGTRLSIL.

This clone turned up a few times. The chain is built from TRBV7-6 and TRBJ2-3, with 11 bases matching TRBD2. J gave up 3 bases and V 2 bases, and 4 bases lay outside the gene matches. Looked up from germline, CDR1 is SGHVS and CDR2 is FNYEAQ. The CDR3 covers 16 residues. CDR3 DNA sequence: TGTGCCAGCAGCTTATCGGTAGCGGGGGGGACAGATACGCAGTATTTT. Translating it yields CASSLSVAGGTDTQYF.

The chain is built from TRBV5-1 and TRBJ2-5, with 8 bases lining up with TRBD2. This CDR3 comprises 14 residues. Germline CDR1 SGHRS, CDR2 YFSETQ. The V segment lost 0 bases and the J segment 5 bases; nucleotides outside the gene matches: 3. CDR3 loop: CASSLAGGGETQYF. Here the CDR3 DNA reads TGCGCCAGCAGCTTGGCGGGAGGGGGGGAGACCCAGTACTTC.

This chain joins TRBV10-3 and TRBJ2-7; 11 bases are a match to TRBD1. V lost 1 base and J lost 0; bases outside the gene matches: 5. Per the germline V gene, CDR1 is ENHRY and CDR2 is SYGVKD. CDR3 length equals 17 residues. CDR3 residues: CAISELGQGVSSYEQYF. CDR3 nucleotides: TGTGCCATCAGTGAGTTGGGACAGGGGGTGAGCTCCTACGAGCAGTACTTC.

The rearrangement links TRBV12-3 or TRBV12-4 to TRBJ2-5; D is undetermined. V lost 6 bases, J lost 2 bases, and 4 bases lay in between. The CDR3 runs 11 residues. CDR3 protein: CASSQQETQYF. In nucleotides, the CDR3 is TGTGCCAGCAGCCAACAAGAGACCCAGTACTTC.

This chain links TRBV28 with TRBJ2-7, with 11 bases identical to TRBD1. The trim removed 6 bases at V and 7 bases at J, leaving 23 bases unmatched. Germline values: CDR1 MDHEN, CDR2 SYDVKM. CDR3 length: 19 residues. The CDR3 spells CASRPGGTGGTLALGEQYF. DNA of the CDR3: TGTGCCAGCAGGCCCGGGGGGACAGGGGGGACTCTTGCTTTAGGGGAGCAGTACTTC.

The chain uses TRBV29-1 and TRBJ2-5, with a tentative D call TRBD1 (5 bases). In germline, CDR1 is SQVTM, CDR2 ANQGSEA. V lost 3 bases, J lost 2 bases, and 16 bases lay in between. The CDR3 loop spans 15 amino acids. Here the CDR3 DNA reads TGCAGCGTTGATACCCAGGGTGTGGGGCAAGAGACCCAGTACTTC. As protein: CSVDTQGVGQETQYF.

The CDR3 nucleotides read TGTGCCAGCAGTCTTCCGCCCCTAGCGGGAATGGGAGAGCAGTACTTC. Amino acid sequence: CASSLPPLAGMGEQYF. J is TRBJ2-7 and V is TRBV27, with 9 bases lining up with TRBD2. The CDR3 is made up of 16 amino acids. The trim removed 5 bases at V and 7 bases at J, leaving 15 bases unmatched. Looked up from germline, CDR1 is MNHEY and CDR2 is SMNVEV (reference sequence).

The gene calls are TRBV5-8 and TRBJ1-1; no clear D. This CDR3 contains 16 residues. Germline V lookup: CDR1 SGHTS, CDR2 YDEGEE. Trimming took 0 bases from V and 5 from J, leaving 17 bases between them. Written as DNA, the CDR3 is TGTGCCAGCAGCTTGGAGCGTCGGGGAGATGGAACTGAAGCTTTCTTT. Translated: CASSLERRGDGTEAFF.

This chain connects TRBV6-5 to TRBJ1-3, with 8 bases lining up with TRBD1. The ends lost 8 bases at V and 5 bases at J; junction bases unmatched: 5. Germline lookup yields CDR1 MNHEY and CDR2 SVGAGI. The CDR3 runs 13 residues. This CDR3 reads CASRDRGRNTIYF. CDR3 DNA: TGTGCCAGCCGCGACAGGGGTAGAAACACCATATATTTT.

The chain links TRBV18 to TRBJ1-5; TRBD1 might be the D (6 bases). The CDR3 has 14 residues. Germline CDR1 reads KGHSH; CDR2 reads LQKENI. V was clipped by 5 bases and J by 5 bases, with 13 bases between them. DNA for the CDR3: TGTGCCAGCTCATCAAACCGGGGGCATCAGCCCCAGCATTTT. Amino acids: CASSSNRGHQPQHF. Together with reference TRBV18 and TRBJ1-5, the CDR3 gives the full variable domain: NAGVMQNPRHLVRRRGQEARLRCSPMKGHSHVYWYRQLPEEGLKFMVYLQKENIIDESGMPKERFSAEFPKEGPSILRIQQVVRGDSAAYFCASSSNRGHQPQHFGDGTRLSIL.

The V gene is TRBV3-1 (or the pseudogene TRBV3-2), the J gene TRBJ2-3, with 7 bases that match TRBD1. The CDR3 length is 13 residues. J gave up 3 bases and V 7 bases, and 4 bases lay outside the gene matches. In germline, CDR1 is LGHDT, CDR2 YNNKEL (reference sequence). The CDR3 region has the DNA TGTGCCAGCAAGGACAGGACGACAGATACGCAGTATTTT. This encodes CASKDRTTDTQYF.

The V gene is TRBV6-6, the J gene TRBJ2-7, with D possibly TRBD1 on 6 matching bases. The germline V and J ends were trimmed by 7 bases and 4 bases, with 11 bases remaining between them. CDR3 length equals 12 residues. Germline loops: CDR1 MNHNY, CDR2 SVGAGI (reference sequence). The CDR3 is CASKQGKYEQYF. In DNA, the CDR3 is TGTGCCAGCAAACAGGGTAAATACGAGCAGTACTTC.

The chain is built from TRBV7-3 and TRBJ2-2; D may be TRBD2 (7 bases). V was trimmed by 1 base and J by 7 bases, leaving 16 bases between them. CDR3 length: 16 residues. The germline V gene has CDR1 SGHTA and CDR2 FQGTGA. The CDR3 reads CASSLRTGGRDGELFF. The CDR3 DNA reads TGTGCCAGCAGCTTAAGGACGGGGGGCCGCGACGGGGAGCTGTTTTTT.

The J gene is TRBJ2-1, the V gene TRBV7-9, with D possibly being TRBD1 (5 bases). Trimming took off 4 bases at V and 6 bases at J, with 22 bases between the two ends. CDR1 SEHNR and CDR2 FQNEAQ come from the germline V gene (reference sequence). The CDR3 is made up of 17 amino acids. The CDR3 loop is CASSSRPRATGTNEQFF. DNA of the CDR3: TGTGCCAGCAGCTCCCGACCCAGGGCAACTGGAACCAATGAGCAGTTCTTC.

The chain uses TRBV30 and TRBJ1-4, with unresolved D. Germline V gives CDR1 GTSNPN, CDR2 SVGIG (reference sequence). The CDR3 extends over 13 amino acids. V shed 4 bases and J shed 5 bases, with 11 bases lying between them. DNA of the CDR3: TGTGCCTGGAATTTGGATTTAAATGAAAAACTGTTTTTT. This sequence encodes CAWNLDLNEKLFF. The entire variable domain, with the rest obtained from reference TRBV30 and TRBJ1-4, is as follows: SQTIHQWPATLVQPVGSPLSLECTVEGTSNPNLYWYRQAAGRGLQLLFYSVGIGQISSEVPQNLSASRPQDRQFILSSKKLLLSDSGFYLCAWNLDLNEKLFFGSGTQLSVL.

The V and J genes are TRBV27 and TRBJ2-1; 7 bases line up with TRBD2. With V trimmed by 7 bases and J by 7 bases, 7 bases remained unmatched. The V gene's germline CDR1 is MNHEY and CDR2 SMNVEV (reference sequence). This CDR3 contains 13 residues. The CDR3 spells CASTGEGRNEQFF. In DNA, the CDR3 is TGTGCCAGCACGGGGGAGGGACGTAATGAGCAGTTCTTC.

This chain uses TRBV6-1 with TRBJ2-2; unclear D gene. In germline, CDR1 is MNHNS, CDR2 SASEGT. The CDR3 contains 14 residues. V was shortened by 3 bases and J by 2 bases, with 7 bases between the two germline ends. The CDR3 DNA follows: TGTGCCAGCAGTGAGTGGGATAACACCGGGGAGCTGTTTTTT. Amino acid sequence: CASSEWDNTGELFF.

The rearrangement joins TRBV18 to TRBJ1-1; D ambiguous. Trimming left V 3 bases short and J 4 bases short, with 12 bases between. CDR3 length: 14 residues. Germline CDR1 reads KGHSH; CDR2 reads LQKENI. Here the CDR3 reads CASSPGAFGTEAFF. The DNA for the CDR3 is TGTGCCAGCTCACCCGGAGCATTCGGCACTGAAGCTTTCTTT.